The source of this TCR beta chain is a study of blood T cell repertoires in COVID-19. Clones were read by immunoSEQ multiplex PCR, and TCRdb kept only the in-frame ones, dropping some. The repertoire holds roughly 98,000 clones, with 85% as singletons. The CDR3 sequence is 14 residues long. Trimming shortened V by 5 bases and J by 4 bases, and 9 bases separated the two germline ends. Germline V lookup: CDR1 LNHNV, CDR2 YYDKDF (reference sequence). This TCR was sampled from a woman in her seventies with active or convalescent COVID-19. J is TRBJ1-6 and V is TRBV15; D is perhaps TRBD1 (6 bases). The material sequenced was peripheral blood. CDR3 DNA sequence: TGTGCCACCAGCCGACAGGTTTATAATTCACCCCTCCACTTT. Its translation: CATSRQVYNSPLHF.